These 9 T cell receptor beta chains share one sample of origin, sequenced in a study of shared clonotypes between healthy human individuals. Repertoires were generated with immunoSEQ multiplex PCR, while TCRdb's copy carries only in-frame clones and drops some. The table lists around 690,000 clones, about 90% of them singletons. Sequenced material: memory CD8+ T cells from PBMCs. The subset: CD45RO+ cells pooled with CCR7-negative TemRA cells. These receptors originate from a man aged 18 to 35 in good health. Some clones in this sample may be carry-over from other donors' samples.

The chain has TRBV9 and TRBJ2-1; D tentatively fits TRBD1 or TRBD2 (5 bases each). CDR1 SGDLS and CDR2 YYNGEE come from the germline V gene. CDR3 length: 18 residues. Between the trimmed V and J ends, which lost 0 bases and 9 bases, there was a span of 25 bases. CDR3 residues: CASSVGQGAMEEFGEQFF. DNA for the CDR3: TGTGCCAGCAGCGTAGGCCAGGGAGCGATGGAGGAGTTCGGTGAGCAGTTCTTC.

The CDR3 DNA sequence: TGTGCCAGCAGTGAATGGGGACAGGGGATCGTGAACACTGAAGCTTTCTTT. Residues: CASSEWGQGIVNTEAFF. This chain links TRBV6-1 with TRBJ1-1; 10 nucleotides line up with TRBD1. The V gene's germline CDR1 is MNHNS and CDR2 SASEGT. The V segment lost 2 bases and the J segment 0 bases; nucleotides outside the gene matches: 6. The CDR3 covers 17 residues.

The J gene is TRBJ1-3, the V gene TRBV28; unclear D gene. CDR1 is MDHEN, CDR2 SYDVKM, per germline. This CDR3 contains 16 residues. V lost 7 bases and J 0 bases, leaving 16 bases between the germline ends. This chain's CDR3 is CASNSFGRLSGNTIYF. The CDR3 DNA sequence: TGTGCCAGCAACAGTTTCGGCAGACTCTCTGGAAACACCATATATTTT.

The chain recombines TRBV5-8 with TRBJ2-5, with D unclear. Germline CDR1 reads SGHTS; CDR2 reads YDEGEE. V was cut by 2 bases and J by 5 bases, with 16 bases left in between. The CDR3 spans 15 residues. The CDR3 region is CASSFGHVSWETQYF. The CDR3 coding sequence is TGTGCCAGCAGCTTTGGGCATGTTTCGTGGGAGACCCAGTACTTC.

The chain has TRBV7-9 and TRBJ2-7; D is unresolved. The ends were cut back, 0 bases at V and 5 bases at J, with 14 bases in the middle. The germline V gene has CDR1 SEHNR and CDR2 FQNEAQ (reference sequence). The CDR3 runs 15 residues. CDR3 region: CASSLALSDPDEQYF. The CDR3, as DNA: TGTGCCAGCAGCTTAGCGCTTTCAGACCCGGACGAGCAGTACTTC.

The V call is TRBV6-1, the J call TRBJ2-2; 9 nucleotides align to TRBD1. The CDR3 is 15 amino acids. The trim removed 6 bases at V and 4 bases at J, leaving 6 bases unmatched. Germline V lookup: CDR1 MNHNS, CDR2 SASEGT. Here the CDR3 reads CASRRWDRVTGELFF. For the CDR3, the DNA is TGTGCCAGCAGGAGGTGGGACAGGGTCACCGGGGAGCTGTTTTTT.

The chain couples TRBV6-1 to TRBJ2-1; TRBD1 matches at 10 bases. The V and J ends lost 2 bases and 8 bases, in that order; junction bases with no gene match: 9. The germline V gene has CDR1 MNHNS and CDR2 SASEGT. The CDR3 has 16 residues. The CDR3 is CASSEYGTGVIDEQFF. CDR3 nucleotides: TGTGCCAGCAGTGAATATGGGACAGGGGTAATCGATGAGCAGTTCTTC.

This sequence joins TRBV14 and TRBJ2-5; no clear D. V was pared by 1 base and J by 5 bases, with 5 bases between. Per germline, CDR1 SGHDN and CDR2 FVKESK. The CDR3 loop spans 12 amino acids. CDR3 in amino acids: CASSQGWETQYF. CDR3 in DNA: TGTGCCAGCAGCCAAGGGTGGGAGACCCAGTACTTC.

The gene calls are TRBV6-1 and TRBJ2-7; the D is unclear. The germline gives CDR1 MNHNS, CDR2 SASEGT. This CDR3 is 12 amino acids long. Trimming took 3 bases from V and 7 from J, leaving 10 bases between them. CDR3 sequence: CASSDAYLEQYF. CDR3 DNA: TGTGCCAGCAGTGATGCTTACTTGGAGCAGTACTTC.